The rows below give T cell receptor beta chains drawn from one sample of a study of T cell responses to AZD1222 COVID-19 vaccine. Generated by immunoSEQ multiplex PCR, the TCRdb table keeps only in-frame clones and is missing some. The repertoire holds 75,000 to 100,000 clones, with about 86% as singletons. This specimen was peripheral blood, taken on day 0 of MenACWY control vaccination. Receptors originate from an adult in good health. The CDR3 runs from the conserved cysteine through the conserved F or W. Fields, in order: V gene, D gene, clone size, J gene, CDR3 protein, CDR3 DNA. A D gene is named only where the DNA matches it firmly. Size is stated for part of the rows, as once, few or many counts, or as a class when the clone is expanded.

TRBV6-4,.,.,TRBJ1-2,CASSDSAAPTNYGYTF,TGTGCCAGCAGTGACTCCGCGGCGCCTACTAACTATGGCTACACCTTC
TRBV19,TRBD1,.,TRBJ1-1,CASSWDREFEAFF,TGTGCCAGTAGTTGGGACAGGGAATTCGAAGCTTTCTTT
TRBV6-5,TRBD1,.,TRBJ2-3,CASRGTGGSGDTQYF,TGTGCCAGCAGGGGGACAGGGGGAAGTGGAGATACGCAGTATTTT
TRBV29-1,TRBD2,.,TRBJ2-7,CSVKRGGNAYEQYF,TGCAGCGTAAAGCGGGGGGGAAACGCCTACGAGCAGTACTTC
TRBV28,TRBD1,.,TRBJ1-5,CASSQGQGANSNQPQHF,TGTGCCAGCAGCCAAGGACAGGGGGCAAATAGCAATCAGCCCCAGCATTTT
TRBV3-1/TRBV3-2,.,.,TRBJ1-1,CASSQEGNREAFF,TGTGCCAGCAGCCAAGAGGGAAACAGGGAAGCTTTCTTT
TRBV5-8,.,.,TRBJ1-1,CASSPTLRAGTEAFF,TGTGCCAGCAGCCCGACACTTAGGGCGGGCACTGAAGCTTTCTTT
TRBV7-9,.,.,TRBJ1-5,CASSPSRDQPQHF,TGTGCCAGCAGCCCCAGTCGAGATCAGCCCCAGCATTTT
TRBV5-4,.,.,TRBJ2-7,CASSLEYSYEQYF,TGTGCCAGCAGCTTGGAGTACAGCTACGAGCAGTACTTC
TRBV6-1,.,.,TRBJ1-5,CASSEATLGQPQHF,TGTGCCAGCAGTGAAGCCACCTTAGGGCAGCCCCAGCATTTT
TRBV7-9,.,.,TRBJ1-1,CASSYPRAEAFF,TGTGCCAGCAGCTATCCACGGGCAGAAGCTTTCTTT
TRBV7-2,.,.,TRBJ2-2,CASSPPVGNTGELFF,TGTGCCAGCAGCCCTCCGGTAGGAAATACCGGGGAGCTGTTTTTT
TRBV2,TRBD1,.,TRBJ1-1,CASSERTGVNTEAFF,TGTGCCAGCAGTGAAAGGACAGGGGTGAACACTGAAGCTTTCTTT
TRBV3-1/TRBV3-2,.,.,TRBJ2-5,CASSQGGRQETQYF,TGTGCCAGCAGCCAAGGTGGGCGCCAAGAGACCCAGTACTTC
TRBV3-1/TRBV3-2,TRBD1,.,TRBJ2-4,CASSQGTGARYF,TGTGCCAGCAGCCAGGGGACAGGGGCTAGGTACTTC
TRBV7-9,TRBD1,.,TRBJ1-6,CASSLAQGFNSPLHF,TGTGCCAGCAGCTTAGCACAGGGGTTTAATTCACCCCTCCACTTT
TRBV9,.,.,TRBJ1-2,CASSETGLTNYGYTF,TGTGCCAGCAGCGAGACAGGCCTAACTAACTATGGCTACACCTTC
TRBV30,TRBD1,.,TRBJ1-6,CAWRGTGPNSPLHF,TGTGCCTGGAGGGGGACAGGGCCTAATTCACCCCTCCACTTT
TRBV7-9,TRBD1,.,TRBJ1-5,CASSPGGGNQPQHF,TGTGCCAGCAGCCCAGGGGGGGGCAATCAGCCCCAGCATTTT
TRBV4-2,.,.,TRBJ2-7,CASSQEYLGLRNEQYF,TGTGCCAGCAGCCAAGAGTATTTAGGGCTCAGGAACGAGCAGTACTTC
TRBV5-6,TRBD2,.,TRBJ2-7,CASRTSGESYEQYF,TGTGCCAGCAGGACCAGCGGGGAGTCCTACGAGCAGTACTTC
TRBV18,TRBD1,.,TRBJ1-2,CASSPPARGGGYTF,TGTGCCAGCTCACCACCGGCCAGGGGGGGAGGCTACACCTTC
TRBV6-5,.,.,TRBJ1-6,CASTRQTLNSPLHF,TGTGCCAGCACTAGACAGACTCTTAATTCACCCCTCCACTTT
TRBV6-5,.,.,TRBJ2-3,CASTKRGTDTQYF,TGTGCCAGCACCAAACGTGGGACAGATACGCAGTATTTT
TRBV6-2/TRBV6-3,.,.,TRBJ2-1,CASSYGRRGPSSYNEQFF,TGTGCCAGCAGTTACGGCCGACGGGGGCCCAGCTCCTACAATGAGCAGTTCTTC
TRBV2,.,.,TRBJ2-7,CASRTGPPDYEQYF,TGTGCCAGCAGGACCGGGCCGCCCGACTACGAGCAGTACTTC
TRBV11-1,TRBD1,.,TRBJ1-1,CASSSQGGTEAFF,TGTGCCAGCAGCTCCCAGGGGGGGACTGAAGCTTTCTTT
TRBV29-1,TRBD1,.,TRBJ2-3,CSVAAGTGFSLPDTQYF,TGCAGCGTTGCAGCCGGGACAGGGTTTTCTTTGCCAGATACGCAGTATTTT
TRBV6-2/TRBV6-3,TRBD1,.,TRBJ1-5,CASSYPTGSDNQPQHF,TGTGCCAGCAGTTACCCGACAGGGAGTGACAATCAGCCCCAGCATTTT
TRBV5-6,.,.,TRBJ1-1,CASSPELNTEAFF,TGTGCCAGCAGCCCCGAGTTGAACACTGAAGCTTTCTTT
TRBV21-1,.,.,TRBJ1-5,CASRPRVYADQPQHF,TGTGCCAGCCGCCCCAGGGTCTACGCCGATCAGCCCCAGCATTTT
TRBV28,.,.,TRBJ2-4,CASMTGLAKNIQYF,TGTGCCAGCATGACTGGGCTAGCCAAAAACATTCAGTACTTC
TRBV7-3,.,.,TRBJ2-5,CASSRTFQETQYF,TGTGCCAGCAGTCGGACTTTCCAAGAGACCCAGTACTTC
TRBV6-6,TRBD2,.,TRBJ2-4,CASGRLAGAEAKNIQYF,TGTGCCAGCGGTCGACTAGCGGGGGCCGAAGCCAAAAACATTCAGTACTTC
TRBV27,TRBD1,.,TRBJ2-7,CASSFSGQGAYEQYF,TGTGCCAGCAGTTTCTCGGGACAGGGGGCTTACGAGCAGTACTTC
TRBV14,.,.,TRBJ1-2,CASSQDLGSQLYGYTF,TGTGCCAGCAGCCAAGATCTAGGGTCCCAGCTCTATGGCTACACCTTC
TRBV24-1,.,.,TRBJ1-2,CATSDFSGYTF,TGTGCCACCAGTGATTTCTCCGGCTACACCTTC
TRBV7-2,.,.,TRBJ1-1,CASSFQTGGNTEAFF,TGTGCCAGCAGCTTCCAGACAGGCGGAAACACTGAAGCTTTCTTT
TRBV19,.,.,TRBJ2-7,CASSRGYEQYF,TGTGCCAGTAGTAGAGGTTACGAGCAGTACTTC
TRBV19,.,.,TRBJ1-5,CASSDRLERPQHF,TGTGCCAGTAGCGACAGGCTCGAGCGGCCCCAGCATTTT
TRBV2,.,.,TRBJ1-6,CASTFGAFNSPLHF,TGTGCCAGCACCTTTGGAGCCTTTAATTCACCCCTCCACTTT
TRBV5-4,.,many,TRBJ2-1,CASSLASRGEQFF,TGTGCCAGCAGCTTGGCCAGTCGCGGGGAGCAGTTCTTC
TRBV6-6,.,.,TRBJ1-1,CASSFGSSGTEAFF,TGTGCCAGCAGTTTCGGGTCCTCTGGCACTGAAGCTTTCTTT
TRBV9,.,.,TRBJ2-3,CASSVGVISSTDTQYF,TGTGCCAGCAGCGTAGGGGTAATCTCATCCACAGATACGCAGTATTTT
TRBV7-2,.,.,TRBJ1-2,CASSLGGENYGYTF,TGTGCCAGCAGCTTAGGGGGCGAAAACTATGGCTACACCTTC
TRBV19,TRBD1,.,TRBJ1-1,CASSRTGKAFF,TGTGCCAGTAGTAGGACAGGGAAAGCTTTCTTT
TRBV28,.,once,TRBJ1-3,CASSLEGLGNTIYF,TGTGCCAGCAGTTTAGAGGGGCTTGGAAACACCATATATTTT
TRBV7-9,TRBD2,.,TRBJ2-3,CASSLVLAGGAQYF,TGTGCCAGCAGCTTAGTGCTAGCGGGGGGCGCGCAGTATTTT
TRBV5-1,.,.,TRBJ1-6,CASQLGAGDNSPLHF,TGCGCCAGTCAACTCGGGGCAGGGGATAATTCACCCCTCCACTTT
TRBV5-5,.,.,TRBJ1-5,CASSLRGKDQPQHF,TGTGCCAGCAGCTTGCGGGGGAAAGATCAGCCCCAGCATTTT
TRBV6-5,.,once,TRBJ2-3,CASRSQGQRADTQYF,TGTGCCAGCAGGTCACAGGGCCAGAGGGCCGATACGCAGTATTTT
TRBV19,.,.,TRBJ1-3,CASSTSPKGSGNTIYF,TGTGCCAGTAGTACCAGCCCGAAAGGTTCTGGAAACACCATATATTTT
TRBV19,.,.,TRBJ1-1,CASSIYEGLEAFF,TGTGCCAGTAGTATCTATGAGGGGCTTGAAGCTTTCTTT
TRBV30,TRBD1,.,TRBJ2-7,CAWSVLGQGVDEQYF,TGTGCCTGGAGTGTACTAGGGCAGGGGGTCGACGAGCAGTACTTC
TRBV6-5,.,.,TRBJ1-1,CASTPPGGSTEAFF,TGTGCCAGCACCCCCCCGGGAGGGAGCACTGAAGCTTTCTTT
TRBV19,TRBD1,.,TRBJ2-2,CASSPDRATNTGELFF,TGTGCCAGTAGTCCGGACAGGGCAACGAACACCGGGGAGCTGTTTTTT
TRBV5-1,.,.,TRBJ1-4,CASSSDPGQPNEKLFF,TGCGCCAGCAGCTCGGACCCGGGACAACCAAATGAAAAACTGTTTTTT
TRBV30,TRBD1,.,TRBJ1-4,CAWTGPGQGGEKLFF,TGTGCCTGGACCGGGCCGGGACAGGGCGGTGAAAAACTGTTTTTT
TRBV9,.,.,TRBJ2-2,CASSRPGGRLGELFF,TGTGCCAGCAGCCGGCCGGGGGGCCGTCTCGGGGAGCTGTTTTTT